The entry that follows covers one T cell receptor (beta chain) sequence. The target antigen is unknown. The data belong to a study of tumor-infiltrating lymphocytes in primary liver carcinoma. Study observations and caveats: Pairs of tumor regions overlapped more than tumor-adjacent and tumor-blood pairs did.

It was unsorted whole blood that yielded blood RNA, and germline DNA was also extracted. A constant-region primer served to make TCR beta cDNA from about 0.5 ug total RNA. Slightly modified ARM-PCR served as the procedure for the TCR beta libraries. These libraries came from three rounds of nested multiplex PCR. TCRdb used MiXCR to reprocess the multiplex PCR reads, holding one entry per CDR3 protein. Of almost 200,000 distinct CDR3 sequences listed, almost 65% were seen once; the top ten hold under 7.5%. Specimen: peripheral blood. The receptor's source is a woman in her fifties or sixties with primary liver carcinoma and hepatitis B virus infection.

In DNA form, the CDR3 reads TGTGCCAGCAGCAACATACGGGGAAGGTGGGGGGAGACCCAGTACTTC. Encoded protein: CASSNIRGRWGETQYF. The rearrangement joins TRBV11-2 to TRBJ2-5; D assignment may be TRBD1 or TRBD2 (5 bases each). Deletions cut 5 bases from V and 5 bases from J, with 21 bases between. The CDR3 runs 16 residues. Germline assignment: CDR1 SGHAT and CDR2 FQNNGV.